The 19 T cell receptor beta chains listed next were all sequenced from one sample in a study of blood T cell repertoires in COVID-19. Repertoires were generated with immunoSEQ multiplex PCR, while TCRdb's copy carries only in-frame clones and drops some. Of fewer than 350,000 clones in the sample, approximately 91% are singletons; the top ten hold under 3%. The sample was PBMCs or T cells enriched from blood (not recorded which). These receptors all come from a woman aged 40 to 49 with acute COVID-19.

CDR3: CASSDSISADTQYF. The CDR3 DNA reads as TGTGCCAGCAGTGACTCGATCAGCGCAGATACGCAGTATTTT. The chain has TRBV6-4 and TRBJ2-3; D is unresolved. This CDR3 has 14 residues. Germline V gives CDR1 MRHNA, CDR2 SNTAGT. The V gene lost 0 bases and the J gene lost 4 bases, with 8 bases spanning the gap.

In DNA form, the CDR3 reads TGTGCCAGCAGCCAAGCCACCGCGGGTAACACCATATATTTT. It translates to CASSQATAGNTIYF. The genes are TRBV3-1 (or the pseudogene TRBV3-2) and TRBJ1-3, with unresolved D. Germline V gives CDR1 LGHDT, CDR2 YNNKEL (reference sequence). Trimming shortened V by 1 base and J by 7 bases, and 11 bases separated the two germline ends. The CDR3 is 14 amino acids.

The chain recombines TRBV4-3 with TRBJ2-1; 9 bases fit TRBD2. V lost 3 bases and J lost 2; bases outside the gene matches: 8. CDR3 size: 17 residues. The germline V gene encodes CDR1 LGHNA and CDR2 YSLEER. In DNA, the CDR3 is TGCGCCAGCAGCCAGGGCCGTAGCGGGAGCGCCTACAATGAGCAGTTCTTC. It codes for CASSQGRSGSAYNEQFF.

This chain connects TRBV5-1 to TRBJ1-2, with 8 positions matching TRBD1. Trimming took 4 bases from V and 3 from J; bases not matched to a gene: 8. The germline V gene encodes CDR1 SGHRS and CDR2 YFSETQ. The CDR3 loop spans 15 amino acids. DNA of the CDR3: TGCGCCAGCAGCGCCGGGACAGGAGGCGACTATGGCTACACCTTC. It specifies CASSAGTGGDYGYTF.

The chain uses TRBV4-1 and TRBJ1-1, with 8 bases matching TRBD1. CDR1 is MGHRA, CDR2 YSYEKL, per germline. CDR3 length: 19 amino acids. V lost 1 base, J lost 1 base, and 14 bases stayed unmatched. DNA for the CDR3: TGCGCCAGCAGCCAAGTCGTCAGGGGGACAGGCGTTAGGAACACTGAAGCTTTCTTT. Translated: CASSQVVRGTGVRNTEAFF.

V and J are TRBV28 and TRBJ2-3, with 7 positions matching TRBD1. Per the germline V gene, CDR1 is MDHEN and CDR2 is SYDVKM. Trimming removed 6 bases from V and 2 bases from J; junction bases left unmatched: 8. This CDR3 is 15 amino acids long. The DNA for the CDR3 is TGTGCCAGCAGCACCGGGACAGCGAACACAGATACGCAGTATTTT. Protein sequence: CASSTGTANTDTQYF. Combining the CDR3 with reference TRBV28 and TRBJ2-3 gives the whole variable domain DVKVTQSSRYLVKRTGEKVFLECVQDMDHENMFWYRQDPGLGLRLIYFSYDVKMKEKGDIPEGYSVSREKKERFSLILESASTNQTSMYLCASSTGTANTDTQYFGPGTRLTVL.

The chain combines TRBV7-2 with TRBJ2-7; 9 bases fit TRBD2. The germline V gene has CDR1 SGHTA and CDR2 FQGNSA. CDR3 length: 14 amino acids. Trimming cost V 6 bases and J 3 bases; bases outside gene matches: 6. The CDR3 is CASRGAGGGYEQYF. Written as DNA, the CDR3 is TGTGCCAGCAGGGGAGCGGGGGGCGGCTACGAGCAGTACTTC.

This chain joins TRBV29-1 and TRBJ1-2, with D possibly TRBD1 on 5 matching bases. Germline CDR1 and CDR2: SQVTM and ANQGSEA. The length of the CDR3 is 13 residues. V was pared by 6 bases and J by 4 bases, with 15 bases between. CDR3 sequence: CSVRPLGPYGYTF. The CDR3 bases are TGCAGCGTCCGTCCTCTGGGGCCCTATGGCTACACCTTC.

This chain links TRBV18 with TRBJ1-6, with 9 bases lining up with TRBD1. Unmatched junction bases numbered 10, after V lost 3 bases and J lost 7 bases. This CDR3 spans 17 amino acids. Germline V gives CDR1 KGHSH, CDR2 LQKENI. This chain's CDR3 is CASSPFTGGSENSPLHF. In DNA, the CDR3 is TGTGCCAGCTCACCCTTTACAGGGGGCTCGGAGAATTCACCCCTCCACTTT.

This clone was detected a few times. The chain is built from TRBV19 and TRBJ1-1; D call uncertain. The CDR3 has 13 residues. Germline values: CDR1 LNHDA, CDR2 SQIVND (reference sequence). V was clipped by 6 bases and J by 4 bases, with 12 bases between them. The CDR3 DNA reads as TGTGCCAGTAGCCTGACTCTGGGCACTGAAGCTTTCTTT. Translating gives CASSLTLGTEAFF.

There are a few counts of this clone. This likely comes from a read error, as the CDR3 has no conserved phenylalanine or tryptophan at its end. The limits of the CDR3 on the DNA are not certain, so only TCRdb's listed CDR3 is given. This chain uses TRBV7-9 with TRBJ1-1; the table's D call TRBD1 went unverified against the DNA. The CDR3 sequence runs 12 residues, both termini included. The germline V gene encodes CDR1 SEHNR and CDR2 FQNEAQ (reference sequence). The CDR3 loop reads CASSFPETGPTV.

V gene TRBV11-3 combines with J gene TRBJ1-5; D might be TRBD1 (5 bases). The length of the CDR3 is 14 residues. Between the trimmed V and J ends, which lost 7 bases and 7 bases, there was a span of 17 bases. CDR1 and CDR2 (germline): SGHNT, YENEEA. The CDR3 reads CASTLGGADQPQHF. The DNA for the CDR3 is TGTGCCAGCACCCTTGGCGGGGCCGACCAGCCCCAGCATTTT.

This rearrangement joins TRBV10-3 to TRBJ2-7, with 7 bases fitting TRBD1. Germline V gives CDR1 ENHRY, CDR2 SYGVKD. Trimming cost V 2 bases and J 2 bases; bases outside gene matches: 0. CDR3 length: 13 amino acids. The chain's CDR3 is CAISEDRAYEQYF. The CDR3 nucleotides read TGTGCCATCAGTGAGGACAGGGCCTACGAGCAGTACTTC.

V usage is TRBV2 and J usage is TRBJ2-1; D perhaps matches TRBD2 (5 bases). V dropped 7 bases and J dropped 10 bases, with 20 bases sitting between them. This CDR3 contains 14 residues. Per germline, CDR1 SNHLY and CDR2 FYNNEI. Written as DNA, the CDR3 is TGTGCCAGCAAAATAAGCGGTCTGGTCCAAGAGCAGTTCTTC. It yields the protein CASKISGLVQEQFF.

The CDR3 sequence: CASSSRGLRSYNEQFF. The CDR3 nucleotides are TGTGCCAGCAGCTCTAGGGGGCTACGCTCCTACAATGAGCAGTTCTTC. The gene calls are TRBV7-8 and TRBJ2-1, with TRBD1 matching 7 bases. V shed 4 bases, J shed 0 bases, and the junction held 6 bases outside the gene matches. CDR1 is SGHVS and CDR2 is FQNEAQ in the germline V gene. The CDR3 consists of 16 residues.

This sequence joins TRBV7-2 and TRBJ2-1; no definite D call. Trimming cost V 5 bases and J 10 bases, with 18 bases left between them. The germline CDR1 and CDR2 sequences are SGHTA and FQGNSA. The CDR3 sequence is 14 residues long. CDR3 in amino acids: CASSPLTTPPEQFF. CDR3 in DNA: TGTGCCAGCAGCCCCCTCACTACGCCCCCAGAGCAGTTCTTC.

The rearrangement links TRBV29-1 to TRBJ1-5; no reliable D call. Per germline, CDR1 SQVTM and CDR2 ANQGSEA. The CDR3 contains 11 residues. The V end lost 7 bases, the J end lost 7 bases, and 11 bases lay between the germline ends. This CDR3 reads CSGPEGQPQHF. The CDR3, as DNA: TGCAGCGGCCCGGAGGGCCAGCCCCAGCATTTT. The whole variable domain, remainder taken from reference TRBV29-1 and TRBJ1-5, is SAVISQKPSRDICQRGTSLTIQCQVDSQVTMMFWYRQQPGQSLTLIATANQGSEATYESGFVIDKFPISRPNLTFSTLTVSNMSPEDSSIYLCSGPEGQPQHFGDGTRLSIL.

The chain carries TRBV9 and TRBJ2-2; 11 positions agree with TRBD2. Unmatched junction bases numbered 2, after V lost 0 bases and J lost 4 bases. Looked up from germline, CDR1 is SGDLS and CDR2 is YYNGEE. The CDR3 covers 16 residues. The CDR3 DNA reads TGTGCCAGCAGCGTAGTTACTAGCGGGAGCACCGGGGAGCTGTTTTTT. Translated: CASSVVTSGSTGELFF.

This chain uses TRBV28 with TRBJ2-3; a weak D match, TRBD2 (5 bases). CDR1 and CDR2 (germline): MDHEN, SYDVKM. Trimming left V 5 bases short and J 6 bases short, with 18 bases between. This CDR3 contains 15 residues. In DNA, the CDR3 is TGTGCCAGCAGTCTCGAGGACTGGGAGATGGATACGCAGTATTTT. Its protein product is CASSLEDWEMDTQYF.